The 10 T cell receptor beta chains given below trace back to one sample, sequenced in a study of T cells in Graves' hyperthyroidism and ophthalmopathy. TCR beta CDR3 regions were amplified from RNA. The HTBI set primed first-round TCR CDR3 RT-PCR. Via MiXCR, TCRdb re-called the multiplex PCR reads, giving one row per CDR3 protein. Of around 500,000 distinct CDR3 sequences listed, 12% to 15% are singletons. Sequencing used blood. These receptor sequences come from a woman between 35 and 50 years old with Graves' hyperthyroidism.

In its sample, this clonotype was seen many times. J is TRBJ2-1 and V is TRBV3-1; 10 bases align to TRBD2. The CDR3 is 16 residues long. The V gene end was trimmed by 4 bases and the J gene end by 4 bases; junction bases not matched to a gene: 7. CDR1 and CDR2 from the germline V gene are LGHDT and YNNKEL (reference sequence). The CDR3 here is CASSPQTSGLYNEQFF. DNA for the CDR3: TGTGCCAGCAGCCCCCAGACTAGCGGGTTATACAATGAGCAGTTCTTC.

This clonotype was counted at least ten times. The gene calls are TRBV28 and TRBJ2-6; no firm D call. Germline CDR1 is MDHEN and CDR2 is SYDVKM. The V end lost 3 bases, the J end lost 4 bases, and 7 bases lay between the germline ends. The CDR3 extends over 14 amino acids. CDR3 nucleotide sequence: TGTGCCAGCAGTTTCCCCTACGGGGCCAACGTCCTGACTTTC. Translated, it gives CASSFPYGANVLTF.

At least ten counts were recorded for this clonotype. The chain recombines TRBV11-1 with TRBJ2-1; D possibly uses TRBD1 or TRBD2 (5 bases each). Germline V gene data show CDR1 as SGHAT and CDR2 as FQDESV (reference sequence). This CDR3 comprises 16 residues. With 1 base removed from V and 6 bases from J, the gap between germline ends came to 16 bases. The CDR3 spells CASSLDGWGGGNEQFF. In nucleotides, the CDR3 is TGTGCCAGCAGCTTAGACGGTTGGGGCGGAGGCAATGAGCAGTTCTTC.

The chain's CDR3 is CSVPRRGSNTGELFF. CDR3 DNA sequence: TGCAGCGTCCCGCGCCGCGGTTCGAACACCGGGGAGCTGTTTTTT. The chain joins TRBV29-1 to TRBJ2-2, with D hard to call. Germline CDR1 is SQVTM and CDR2 is ANQGSEA. V was pared by 6 bases and J by 0 bases, with 14 bases between. The CDR3 has 15 amino acids.

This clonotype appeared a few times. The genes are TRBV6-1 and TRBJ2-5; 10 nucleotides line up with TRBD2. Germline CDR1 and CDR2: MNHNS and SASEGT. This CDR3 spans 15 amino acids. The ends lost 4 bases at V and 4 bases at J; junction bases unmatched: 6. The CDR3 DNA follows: TGTGCCAGCAGTGTACTAGCGGGGACCGGAGAGACCCAGTACTTC. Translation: CASSVLAGTGETQYF.

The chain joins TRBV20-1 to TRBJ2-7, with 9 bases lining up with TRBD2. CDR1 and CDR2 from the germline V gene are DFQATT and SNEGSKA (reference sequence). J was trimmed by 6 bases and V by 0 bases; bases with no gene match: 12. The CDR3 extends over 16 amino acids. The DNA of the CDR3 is TGCAGTGCTAGAGAACCCCGCCTAGCGGGAACGGTCGAGCAGTACTTC. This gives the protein CSAREPRLAGTVEQYF.

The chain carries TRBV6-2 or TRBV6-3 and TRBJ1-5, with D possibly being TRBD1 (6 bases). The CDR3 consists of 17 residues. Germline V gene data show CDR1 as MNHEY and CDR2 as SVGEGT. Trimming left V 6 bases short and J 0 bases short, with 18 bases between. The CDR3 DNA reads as TGTGCCAGCAGGATGACAGGACGCACGATTAGCAATCAGCCCCAGCATTTT. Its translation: CASRMTGRTISNQPQHF.

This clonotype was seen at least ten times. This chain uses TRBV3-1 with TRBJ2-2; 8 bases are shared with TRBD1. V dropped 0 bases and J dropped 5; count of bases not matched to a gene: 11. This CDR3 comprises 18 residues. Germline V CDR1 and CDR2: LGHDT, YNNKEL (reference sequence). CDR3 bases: TGTGCCAGCAGCCAAGAGTCGATGGCAGGGGGCCGGACCGGGGAGCTGTTTTTT. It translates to CASSQESMAGGRTGELFF.

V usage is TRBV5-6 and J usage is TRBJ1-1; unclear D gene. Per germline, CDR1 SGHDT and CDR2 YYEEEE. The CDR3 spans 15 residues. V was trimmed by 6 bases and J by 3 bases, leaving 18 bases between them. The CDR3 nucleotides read TGTGCCAGCATCCTGGGAGGGTATTGGGACACTGAAGCTTTCTTT. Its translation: CASILGGYWDTEAFF.

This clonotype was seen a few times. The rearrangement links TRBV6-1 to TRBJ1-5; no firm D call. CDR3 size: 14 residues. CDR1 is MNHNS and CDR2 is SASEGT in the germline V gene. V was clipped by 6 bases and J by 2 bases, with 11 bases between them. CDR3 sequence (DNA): TGTGCCAGCAGAATGGGAGGCGGCAATCAGCCCCAGCATTTT. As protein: CASRMGGGNQPQHF.